These T cell receptor beta chains were read from a single sample in a study of shared clonotypes between healthy human individuals. Only in-frame clones appear in the TCRdb table, and some are missing; sequencing was by immunoSEQ multiplex PCR. This table holds 2 million to 2.5 million clones, 80% to 95% found once. The specimen sequenced was naive CD4+ T cells from PBMCs. The receptors shown here come from a man between 18 and 35 years old in good health. Some clones in this sample may be carry-over from other donors' samples. Each CDR3 is given with its conserved first and last residue. Each record gives: CDR3 protein, CDR3 DNA, clone size, D gene, V gene, CDR3 length, J gene. The D gene is left open where the match is weak. Only some rows state a clone size, as once, few, many or a class for expanded clones.

CDR3: CASSFLNRLSDTQYF
DNA: TGTGCCAGCAGCTTTCTGAACAGACTTTCAGATACGCAGTATTTT
size: .
D: .
V: TRBV7-9
length: 15
J: TRBJ2-3

CDR3: CAWSVGTANTEAFF
DNA: TGTGCCTGGAGTGTAGGGACAGCGAACACTGAAGCTTTCTTT
size: .
D: TRBD1
V: TRBV30
length: 14
J: TRBJ1-1

CDR3: CASSSYSVGTGNSPLHF
DNA: TGTGCCAGCAGTTCATATTCCGTCGGGACAGGAAATTCACCCCTCCACTTT
size: .
D: TRBD1
V: TRBV28
length: 17
J: TRBJ1-6

CDR3: CASSLLAGYEQYF
DNA: TGTGCCAGCAGCTTACTAGCGGGCTACGAGCAGTACTTC
size: .
D: TRBD2
V: TRBV7-3
length: 13
J: TRBJ2-7

CDR3: CAWLPKPAGLAKNIQYF
DNA: TGTGCCTGGCTACCCAAACCAGCGGGACTAGCCAAAAACATTCAGTACTTC
size: .
D: TRBD2
V: TRBV30
length: 17
J: TRBJ2-4

CDR3: CASSSQDRGPSSGANVLTF
DNA: TGTGCCAGCAGCTCACAGGACAGGGGTCCGAGCTCTGGGGCCAACGTCCTGACTTTC
size: few
D: .
V: TRBV21-1
length: 19
J: TRBJ2-6

CDR3: CATSRDPGSQPQHF
DNA: TGTGCCACCAGCAGAGATCCAGGGAGTCAGCCCCAGCATTTT
size: .
D: .
V: TRBV15
length: 14
J: TRBJ1-5

CDR3: CASTPGGQETQYF
DNA: TGTGCCAGCACCCCAGGTGGGCAAGAGACCCAGTACTTC
size: .
D: .
V: TRBV5-4
length: 13
J: TRBJ2-5

CDR3: CASRVTGSLRAQHF
DNA: TGTGCCAGTAGAGTGACAGGGTCCCTCCGAGCCCAGCATTTT
size: .
D: TRBD1
V: TRBV19
length: 14
J: TRBJ1-5

CDR3: CASSEHGGGDTDTQYF
DNA: TGTGCCAGCAGTGAACATGGCGGGGGGGACACAGATACGCAGTATTTT
size: .
D: TRBD2
V: TRBV6-1
length: 16
J: TRBJ2-3

CDR3: CASSFGPGGSGEQYF
DNA: TGCGCCAGCAGCTTCGGACCTGGGGGCTCAGGCGAGCAGTACTTC
size: .
D: .
V: TRBV5-1
length: 15
J: TRBJ2-7

CDR3: CASTTGGSGGYTF
DNA: TGTGCCAGCACAACAGGGGGCAGCGGTGGCTACACCTTC
size: .
D: TRBD1
V: TRBV28
length: 13
J: TRBJ1-2